A single T cell receptor beta chain is shown here with its context. It has no known antigen specificity. No per-base quality is available; no much larger clone lies one base away. These data are taken from a study of human T cells and chemical hapten exposure (dated by TCRdb to the early 2020s). With respect to the entire study: For sensitization, 2% DPC in acetone was applied to an approximately 2 cm by approximately 2 cm area of upper inner arm skin. Weekly therapeutic DPC doses were additionally applied to the scalp of patients throughout the approximately 23-week study period. Patch testing on the upper back used Finn chambers containing 0.01% DPC, with scoring done after 6 days according to International Contact Dermatitis Research Group standards. The mostly female patient cohort included alopecia areata with under or over 50% scalp involvement, alopecia totalis and alopecia universalis. Libraries were pooled for sequencing, and per-sample TCR yields varied mainly because of small differences in library volumes within the pool. In alopecia patients, the study followed how the peripheral blood TCR repertoire changed in vivo over primary and secondary sensitization to diphenylcyclopropenone (DPC), a hapten. Patient blood was sampled pre-sensitization (week 0) and at 2, 6 and about 24 weeks after DPC sensitization. Roughly 30 alopecia patients provided blood for TCR sequencing at one to four time points (pre-sensitization, 2, 6 and 24 weeks).

What the study reported, not specific to this receptor: DPC sensitization did not change how many TCRs were above 1 in 1000 frequency, and no evidence was found of alterations in global repertoire structure. Alopecia, a presumed autoimmune disease, was present in all patients, so the immune response of the patients might differ from that of healthy individuals. Patch test score was positively correlated with the number of PT1 expanded TCRs, with significance at thresholds 8, 16 and 32 but not at 4. Expanded TCRs formed significantly more large CDR3 similarity clusters than pre-sensitization or healthy control sets, consistent with antigen-driven responses. Repeated subsampling changed both the strength of the expansion versus patch-test correlation and the threshold at which that correlation became significant.

As encoded in the germline V gene, CDR1 is KGHSH while CDR2 is LQKENI. The CDR3 starts with the cysteine, ends with the phenylalanine, and has 15 residues. The kept DNA is CDR3 alone, 45 bases in frame from the first base. Unmatched junction bases come to 1, with V trimmed by 3 bases and J by 4 bases. To prepare the library, RACE was applied. The instrument was a NextSeq 500. During library preparation, unique molecular identifiers were attached to individual cDNA molecules so that TCRs could be counted quantitatively and reproducibly. From each blood RNA sample, both TCR alpha and TCR beta chains were sequenced. Per the original workflow: Samples had a median of approximately 96,000 TCRs, with a range from about 20,000 to 690,600. V, J and CDR3 annotation of the TCR reads was carried out using the Decombinator software suite. For the PS versus PT1 abundance plots, all samples were subsampled to the same number of TCRs (28,000). Expanded TCRs were defined as absent before sensitization and observed at least eight times at the 2-week time point. TCRdb trimmed public reads at Q25 via fastp, called clones via MiXCR and kept in-frame beta chains. Identical CDR3 proteins give one entry, which carries the most common genes and DNA. V and J calls and clone size were set by TCRdb, not the authors. Present in this sample are 95,000 to 130,000 distinct CDR3 sequences, around 10% of which were seen just once. The leading ten clones occupy just over 1.4% of the sample.

The time point label for this specimen denotes: patch test 1, 2 weeks after DPC sensitization. Interpreted using the paper, the treatment or condition label stands for: therapeutic diphenylcyclopropenone sensitization with weekly scalp DPC. At every patch-test visit, the blood draw took place before the patch test was put on. Eligible patients were aged 18 to 70, diagnosed with alopecia, deemed suitable for DPC therapy, and excluded if pregnant. Total RNA was isolated from unfractionated whole blood collected in Tempus Blood RNA tubes. This receptor chain uses TRBV18 and TRBJ2-5, with 14 middle bases fitting TRBD2. The receptor's source is a woman aged 45 to 65 with alopecia areata. Some clones in this sample may be carry-over from other donors' samples. The starting material was whole blood, obtained in connection with sensitization to the hapten diphenylcyclopropenone (DPC). The CDR3 is CASSPTSGRVETQYF. The DNA reads as follows: TGTGCCAGCTCACCGACTAGCGGGAGGGTAGAGACCCAGTACTTC.